This T cell receptor beta chain was found in a study of blood T cell repertoires in COVID-19. Across the study: Sample material is recorded as cDNA or gDNA derived from T cells, B-cell-depleted T cells, or PBMCs.

The assay was immunoSEQ multiplex PCR, and TCRdb's table has in-frame clones only and misses some. The sample has about 200,000 clones, 80% seen once. The TCR originated in a woman aged 70-85 years with acute or convalescent COVID-19. What was sequenced was peripheral blood.

The CDR3 here is CASSVEDWSSGNTIYF. The CDR3 DNA sequence: TGTGCCAGCAGCGTAGAGGACTGGAGCTCTGGAAACACCATATATTTT. The J gene is TRBJ1-3, the V gene TRBV9; no reliable D call. The CDR3 spans 16 residues. Germline values: CDR1 SGDLS, CDR2 YYNGEE. Trimming removed 0 bases at V and 0 bases at J, with 10 bases between.